These 22 T cell receptor beta chains were sequenced from one sample in a study of graft-versus-host responses after intestinal transplantation. This table comes from immunoSEQ multiplex PCR, and its TCRdb copy is limited to in-frame clones, with some not included. This sample yields over 65,000 clones, of which around 93% are seen a single time; less than 8.5% belongs to the top ten. The antigens for these receptors are not known. The material sequenced was unstimulated CD8+ T cells sorted from spleen or lymph node cells, taken before transplant. These receptors all stem from a human donor who was the organ donor for an intestinal transplant.

The chain joins TRBV6-1 to TRBJ2-3; TRBD2 matches at 11 bases. CDR1 is MNHNS and CDR2 is SASEGT in the germline V gene. Unmatched junction bases numbered 15, after V lost 4 bases and J lost 6 bases. The CDR3 loop spans 18 amino acids. The CDR3 DNA follows: TGTGCCAGCAGTGCGCGGGCCTATAGCGGGGGGGTGGAGGATACGCAGTATTTT. The encoded protein is CASSARAYSGGVEDTQYF.

The chain combines TRBV19 with TRBJ2-7, with 8 bases that match TRBD2. Germline CDR1 and CDR2: LNHDA and SQIVND (reference sequence). The CDR3 spans 15 residues. V lost 3 bases, J lost 4 bases, and 8 bases stayed unmatched. CDR3 in amino acids: CASSMERGLWYEQYF. For the CDR3, the DNA is TGTGCCAGTAGTATGGAGCGGGGGCTCTGGTACGAGCAGTACTTC.

The chain couples TRBV29-1 to TRBJ1-1, with 12 positions matching TRBD1. The CDR3 runs 15 residues. V lost 7 bases and J lost 4; bases outside the gene matches: 10. Germline values: CDR1 SQVTM, CDR2 ANQGSEA. In DNA, the CDR3 is TGCAGCGCCTCGGGACAGGGGGCCGGGAGCACTGAAGCTTTCTTT. Translating gives CSASGQGAGSTEAFF.

The table lists this clone with a count of one. The gene calls are TRBV6-5 and TRBJ1-3, with 7 bases aligning to TRBD1. Looked up from germline, CDR1 is MNHEY and CDR2 is SVGAGI. This CDR3 is built from 13 residues. Germline trimming cut 4 bases from V and 5 bases from J; bases unmatched to any gene: 2. CDR3 region: CASSWDSRNTIYF. The DNA for the CDR3 is TGTGCCAGCAGTTGGGACAGCCGAAACACCATATATTTT.

This clone came up once. The chain employs TRBV5-1 and TRBJ2-1, with D possibly TRBD2 on 6 matching bases. This CDR3 has 15 residues. Germline V lookup: CDR1 SGHRS, CDR2 YFSETQ. V shed 0 bases and J shed 7 bases, with 14 bases lying between them. The CDR3 nucleotides read TGCGCCAGCAGCTTGGAGGAGGGATCGAGAAATGAGCAGTTCTTC. Residues: CASSLEEGSRNEQFF.

The CDR3: CASSEGGTDTQYF. CDR3 nucleotides: TGTGCCAGCAGTGAGGGGGGGACAGATACGCAGTATTTT. V is TRBV6-4 and J is TRBJ2-3; TRBD2 aligns across 7 bases. The germline CDR1 and CDR2 sequences are MRHNA and SNTAGT. CDR3 size: 13 residues. The V segment lost 3 bases and the J segment 3 bases; nucleotides outside the gene matches: 0.

The chain recombines TRBV11-2 with TRBJ2-5; 12 bases agree with TRBD2. CDR3 length: 17 amino acids. The germline CDR1 and CDR2 sequences are SGHAT and FQNNGV. J gave up 1 base and V 3 bases, and 6 bases lay outside the gene matches. The CDR3 region has the DNA TGTGCCAGCAGCTTCGACGGACTAGCGGGGCCCCAAGAGACCCAGTACTTC. This sequence encodes CASSFDGLAGPQETQYF.

V and J are TRBV19 and TRBJ2-2, with 8 bases lining up with TRBD1. Germline V gene data show CDR1 as LNHDA and CDR2 as SQIVND (reference sequence). J was trimmed by 5 bases and V by 2 bases; bases with no gene match: 10. The CDR3 runs to 17 residues. CDR3: CASSINLGQGRTGELFF. The CDR3 DNA follows: TGTGCCAGTAGTATAAATCTAGGACAGGGTAGGACCGGGGAGCTGTTTTTT.

The chain links TRBV10-2 to TRBJ1-5, with a tentative D call TRBD1 (6 bases). The CDR3 loop spans 14 amino acids. The V gene's germline CDR1 is WSHSY and CDR2 SAAADI. V dropped 4 bases and J dropped 1 base, with 8 bases sitting between them. The CDR3 sequence is CASSAQGSNQPQHF. For the CDR3, the DNA is TGCGCCAGCAGTGCACAGGGAAGCAATCAGCCCCAGCATTTT.

The rearrangement links TRBV11-3 to TRBJ2-1; D possibly corresponds to TRBD2 (6 bases). Deletions cut 2 bases from V and 3 bases from J, with 14 bases between. There are 16 residues in the CDR3. Looked up from germline, CDR1 is SGHNT and CDR2 is YENEEA. In DNA form, the CDR3 reads TGTGCCAGCAGCTTATCATTGTCTAGCGACTACAATGAGCAGTTCTTC. Its translation is CASSLSLSSDYNEQFF.

The CDR3 sequence: CASSAVGGDTEAFF. The CDR3 DNA reads as TGCGCCAGCAGCGCGGTTGGGGGGGACACTGAAGCTTTCTTT. The chain joins TRBV5-1 to TRBJ1-1, with a tentative D call TRBD1 (5 bases). The CDR3 consists of 14 residues. Trimming cost V 4 bases and J 3 bases, with 13 bases left between them. The V gene's germline CDR1 is SGHRS and CDR2 YFSETQ.

This chain joins TRBV2 and TRBJ2-2, with 12 bases that match TRBD2. Losses at the gene ends were 8 bases for V and 6 bases for J; bases not matched to a gene: 25. Germline CDR1 SNHLY, CDR2 FYNNEI. The CDR3 covers 21 residues. The CDR3 region has the DNA TGTGCCAGCTTTACTTCTATGGCTAGCGGGGGGGCCCATCCAAGGTCCGGGGAGCTGTTTTTT. Its protein is CASFTSMASGGAHPRSGELFF.

This clone came up once. The chain is built from TRBV5-4 and TRBJ1-5, with D maybe TRBD1 (6 bases). Trimming pared 2 bases from V and 6 bases from J, leaving 12 bases between. The V gene's germline CDR1 is SGHNT and CDR2 YYREEE (reference sequence). CDR3 length: 14 amino acids. CDR3 protein: CASSLGGQGQPQHF. DNA of the CDR3: TGTGCCAGCAGCTTAGGGGGGCAGGGTCAGCCCCAGCATTTT. Together with reference TRBV5-4 and TRBJ1-5, the CDR3 gives the full variable domain: ETGVTQSPTHLIKTRGQQVTLRCSSQSGHNTVSWYQQALGQGPQFIFQYYREEENGRGNFPPRFSGLQFPNYSSELNVNALELDDSALYLCASSLGGQGQPQHFGDGTRLSIL.

The chain employs TRBV6-5 and TRBJ2-7; the match to TRBD2 covers 9 bases. CDR3 size: 16 residues. The germline V gene encodes CDR1 MNHEY and CDR2 SVGAGI. Losses at the gene ends were 2 bases for V and 0 bases for J; bases not matched to a gene: 5. The DNA of the CDR3 is TGTGCCAGCAGTTACGGGGTAGCGGGGGCCTCCTACGAGCAGTACTTC. Residues: CASSYGVAGASYEQYF.

The chain has TRBV4-1 and TRBJ1-3; D gene ambiguous. The CDR3 contains 15 residues. The V end was cut by 5 bases, the J end by 0 bases, with 11 bases between. Germline CDR1 reads MGHRA; CDR2 reads YSYEKL. The CDR3 protein is CASSSIESSGNTIYF. The CDR3 coding sequence is TGCGCCAGCAGCTCTATTGAGAGCTCTGGAAACACCATATATTTT.

This clone was seen only once. The chain carries TRBV29-1 and TRBJ1-4, with D unclear. V lost 3 bases and J lost 7, with 12 bases in between. Germline V gives CDR1 SQVTM, CDR2 ANQGSEA. This CDR3 is built from 13 residues. The CDR3 loop is CSVDLGLGEKLFF. The CDR3 nucleotides read TGCAGCGTTGATTTGGGGTTGGGTGAAAAACTGTTTTTT.

This chain uses TRBV6-5 with TRBJ2-2; weak D call: TRBD2 (5 bases). Trimming shortened V by 4 bases and J by 8 bases, and 11 bases separated the two germline ends. This CDR3 spans 13 amino acids. Germline CDR1 reads MNHEY; CDR2 reads SVGAGI. CDR3 nucleotide sequence: TGTGCCAGCAGTTTAACTTCGGGGGGGGAGCTGTTTTTT. Residues: CASSLTSGGELFF.

The CDR3 loop reads CASSPTGTHSPLHF. CDR3 in DNA: TGTGCCAGTAGTCCGACGGGAACGCATTCACCCCTCCACTTT. This chain connects TRBV19 to TRBJ1-6, with D unresolved. The V gene lost 5 bases and the J gene lost 8 bases, with 13 bases spanning the gap. Germline CDR1 and CDR2: LNHDA and SQIVND (reference sequence). The CDR3 totals 14 residues.

This clone was recorded once. The chain combines TRBV7-9 with TRBJ2-3; 9 bases align to TRBD2. Germline lookup yields CDR1 SEHNR and CDR2 FQNEAQ (reference sequence). V trimming: 8 bases; J trimming: 0 bases; junction bases outside the gene matches: 6. CDR3 length: 15 residues. Here the CDR3 DNA reads TGTGCCAGCGTCCCGGGACTAGCTAGCACAGATACGCAGTATTTT. Residues: CASVPGLASTDTQYF.

The V call is TRBV5-1, the J call TRBJ2-3, with 11 bases identical to TRBD2. The V and J ends lost 2 bases and 2 bases, in that order; junction bases with no gene match: 7. This CDR3 has 17 residues. Germline V gives CDR1 SGHRS, CDR2 YFSETQ. The CDR3 DNA is TGCGCCAGCAGCTTTCCGACTAGCGGGGTCGACACAGATACGCAGTATTTT. Amino acids: CASSFPTSGVDTDTQYF.

This clone came up once. The J gene is TRBJ2-7, the V gene TRBV4-1; 8 bases line up with TRBD1. V gave up 1 base and J gave up 3 bases; unmatched junction bases: 5. This CDR3 is built from 15 residues. Germline V lookup: CDR1 MGHRA, CDR2 YSYEKL. The CDR3 region has the DNA TGCGCCAGCAGCCAAGGGGGCAGGGGGCACTACGAGCAGTACTTC. It yields the protein CASSQGGRGHYEQYF.

This clone was counted a single time. The chain combines TRBV6-5 with TRBJ1-2; 9 positions match TRBD1. The CDR3 consists of 14 residues. Germline-derived CDR1 and CDR2 are MNHEY and SVGAGI. V lost 6 bases, J lost 4 bases, and 6 bases stayed unmatched. The CDR3 here is CASRGQGEGYGYTF. The CDR3 region has the DNA TGTGCCAGCAGGGGACAGGGTGAAGGCTATGGCTACACCTTC.